Below are 10 T cell receptor beta chains sequenced from a single sample in a study of blood T cell repertoires in COVID-19. Measured with immunoSEQ multiplex PCR; TCRdb has only the in-frame clones, and not every one. The sample yields around 56,000 clones, around 90% seen once. The specimen sequenced was peripheral blood. These receptors all come from a man at least 80 years old with acute or convalescent COVID-19.

The rearrangement joins TRBV4-2 to TRBJ2-1, with 13 bases matching TRBD2. CDR3 length equals 14 residues. Per the germline V gene, CDR1 is LGHNA and CDR2 is YNFKEQ. Germline trimming cut 3 bases from V and 11 bases from J; bases unmatched to any gene: 4. This chain's CDR3 is CASSQGTSGEQQFF. The CDR3 DNA reads as TGTGCCAGCAGCCAGGGGACTAGCGGGGAGCAGCAGTTCTTC.

The genes are TRBV3-1 (or the pseudogene TRBV3-2) and TRBJ2-3; 12 bases fit TRBD2. Germline trimming cut 5 bases from V and 6 bases from J; bases unmatched to any gene: 3. Germline V gives CDR1 LGHDT, CDR2 YNNKEL (reference sequence). The CDR3 sequence is 14 residues long. This chain's CDR3 is CASSRLAGEDTQYF. CDR3 in DNA: TGTGCCAGCAGCAGACTAGCGGGGGAGGATACGCAGTATTTT.

This chain's CDR3 is CASSISGANYGYTF. CDR3 nucleotide sequence: TGTGCCAGTAGTATATCCGGTGCTAACTATGGCTACACCTTC. The gene calls are TRBV19 and TRBJ1-2; no reliable D call. The CDR3 runs to 14 residues. The germline CDR1 and CDR2 sequences are LNHDA and SQIVND (reference sequence). Trimming removed 2 bases from V and 0 bases from J, with 7 bases in between. Full variable domain (rest looked up from reference TRBV19 and TRBJ1-2): DGGITQSPKYLFRKEGQNVTLSCEQNLNHDAMYWYRQDPGQGLRLIYYSQIVNDFQKGDIAEGYSVSREKKESFPLTVTSAQKNPTAFYLCASSISGANYGYTFGSGTRLTVV.

The chain combines TRBV6-2 or TRBV6-3 with TRBJ2-7; D call uncertain. The CDR3 consists of 12 residues. Trimming removed 4 bases from V and 7 bases from J, with 11 bases in between. Germline V lookup: CDR1 MNHEY, CDR2 SVGEGT. CDR3 protein: CASSFTYWEQYF. The CDR3 DNA is TGTGCCAGCAGTTTTACTTACTGGGAGCAGTACTTC.

This CDR3 reads CASSFGLDPNEQFF. CDR3 coding DNA: TGTGCCAGCAGCTTCGGACTAGATCCCAATGAGCAGTTCTTC. The chain couples TRBV7-2 to TRBJ2-1; TRBD2 aligns across 7 bases. The CDR3 runs to 14 residues. Germline values: CDR1 SGHTA, CDR2 FQGNSA. V was pared by 3 bases and J by 6 bases, with 5 bases of the junction left unmatched.

The chain has TRBV7-8 and TRBJ2-7; the match to TRBD1 covers 12 bases. The CDR3 extends over 18 amino acids. Germline V gives CDR1 SGHVS, CDR2 FQNEAQ. J was trimmed by 3 bases and V by 1 base; bases with no gene match: 10. The CDR3 DNA is TGTGCCAGCAGCTTAGGCCACTCCGGGACAGGGGGCCTCTACGAGCAGTACTTC. Its translation: CASSLGHSGTGGLYEQYF.

This chain joins TRBV3-1 (or the pseudogene TRBV3-2) and TRBJ2-5; D is uncertain. The germline V and J ends were trimmed by 4 bases and 1 base, with 4 bases remaining between them. The length of the CDR3 is 12 residues. The germline V gene has CDR1 LGHDT and CDR2 YNNKEL (reference sequence). The CDR3 nucleotides are TGTGCCAGCAGCCTCGTCCAAGAGACCCAGTACTTC. The encoded protein is CASSLVQETQYF.

V and J are TRBV5-1 and TRBJ1-6; possible D gene TRBD1, 6 bases. The CDR3 length is 14 residues. In germline, CDR1 is SGHRS, CDR2 YFSETQ. Trimming removed 4 bases from V and 9 bases from J, with 14 bases in between. CDR3 amino acids: CASSQGARGSPLHF. The CDR3 DNA reads TGCGCCAGCAGCCAAGGCGCCAGGGGTTCACCCCTCCACTTT.

This clone showed up just once. Compared with germline, one end of the junction differs, possibly owing to a read error. The CDR3 sequence is CASSLGLGISDTQYF. The CDR3 DNA reads as TGTGCTAGCAGCTTAGGACTAGGTATTTCAGATACGCAGTATTTT. The V and J genes are TRBV7-7 and TRBJ2-3, with 7 bases matching TRBD2. CDR1 is SSHAT, CDR2 FNYEAQ, per germline (reference sequence). The CDR3 totals 15 residues.

This chain connects TRBV6-1 to TRBJ1-6; 11 bases are a match to TRBD1. Trimming cost V 4 bases and J 5 bases; bases outside gene matches: 7. The CDR3 sequence is 17 residues long. Germline values: CDR1 MNHNS, CDR2 SASEGT. CDR3 in DNA: TGTGCCAGCAGTGCCGGACAGGGGGCGCTTAATAATTCACCCCTCCACTTT. This sequence encodes CASSAGQGALNNSPLHF.